This passage covers 17 T cell receptor beta chains from one sample sequenced in a study of breast tumors, draining lymph nodes, adjacent tissues. TCRdb ran MiXCR on the multiplex PCR reads and lists one entry per CDR3 protein. The sample lists 13,000 or so distinct CDR3 sequences; approximately 50% were seen once. What was sequenced was tumor-adjacent breast tissue. The receptors derive from a female donor with breast cancer. Some clones in this sample may be carry-over from other donors' samples.

The rearrangement uses TRBV2 and TRBJ2-7, with TRBD1 matching over 8 bases. This CDR3 is 14 amino acids long. Losses at the gene ends were 7 bases for V and 1 base for J; bases not matched to a gene: 6. Germline lookup yields CDR1 SNHLY and CDR2 FYNNEI. The CDR3 region has the DNA TGTGCCAGCATTCCTGGGACAGGTTCCTACGAGCAGTACTTC. This gives the protein CASIPGTGSYEQYF.

This clonotype is categorized as medium-sized. The chain joins TRBV20-1 to TRBJ2-7; D gene uncertain. This CDR3 contains 13 residues. Trimming stripped 6 bases from V and 3 bases from J, with 15 bases between. Germline loops: CDR1 DFQATT, CDR2 SNEGSKA (reference sequence). The CDR3 sequence is CSAVGGFVYEQYF. Written as DNA, the CDR3 is TGCAGTGCCGTAGGCGGATTCGTCTACGAGCAGTACTTC.

This clonotype was recorded a few times. The J gene is TRBJ2-2, the V gene TRBV7-9; no definite D call. This CDR3 has 14 amino acids. V was pared by 3 bases and J by 7 bases, with 12 bases between. Looked up from germline, CDR1 is SEHNR and CDR2 is FQNEAQ (reference sequence). Here the CDR3 reads CASSLGPDVGELFF. CDR3 bases: TGTGCCAGCAGCTTGGGTCCGGACGTCGGGGAGCTGTTTTTT.

This clonotype has ten or more counts. This chain links TRBV27 with TRBJ1-6; TRBD1 aligns across 12 bases. The V gene end was trimmed by 1 base and the J gene end by 10 bases; junction bases not matched to a gene: 8. Per the germline V gene, CDR1 is MNHEY and CDR2 is SMNVEV (reference sequence). This CDR3 is 17 amino acids long. The CDR3 sequence: CASSLLGDRGLRSPLHF. The CDR3 region has the DNA TGTGCCAGCAGTTTATTGGGGGACAGGGGGCTACGCTCACCCCTCCACTTT.

The rearrangement links TRBV6-6 to TRBJ2-3, with a possible D match to TRBD1 (6 bases). The V end was cut by 5 bases, the J end by 4 bases, with 22 bases between. Germline V gives CDR1 MNHNY, CDR2 SVGAGI (reference sequence). The CDR3 length is 17 residues. CDR3 coding DNA: TGTGCCAGCAGTCAGACCACCGGGACATCGACTTCAGATACGCAGTATTTT. Amino acids: CASSQTTGTSTSDTQYF.

The chain is built from TRBV20-1 and TRBJ2-1; TRBD1 is a possible D gene (6 bases). Germline V gene sequence: CDR1 DFQATT, CDR2 SNEGSKA (reference sequence). V was shortened by 6 bases and J by 12 bases, with 12 bases between the two germline ends. The CDR3 covers 10 residues. CDR3 coding DNA: TGCAGTGCCAGGGGCTTGAGGCAGTTCTTC. It codes for CSARGLRQFF.

The chain combines TRBV15 with TRBJ2-1; D unresolved. CDR3 size: 13 residues. Germline V lookup: CDR1 LNHNV, CDR2 YYDKDF (reference sequence). V was pared by 3 bases and J by 4 bases, with 7 bases between. CDR3: CATSSRSYNEQFF. CDR3 DNA sequence: TGTGCCACCAGCAGTCGCTCATACAATGAGCAGTTCTTC.

The gene calls are TRBV7-8 and TRBJ1-2; 8 nucleotides match TRBD1. The V segment lost 4 bases and the J segment 5 bases; nucleotides outside the gene matches: 9. Germline CDR1 reads SGHVS; CDR2 reads FQNEAQ. The CDR3 has 15 residues. The CDR3 nucleotides read TGTGCCAGCAGCTCCCGGACCGGGACAGGATATGGCTACACCTTC. Residues: CASSSRTGTGYGYTF.

V is TRBV10-2 and J is TRBJ1-6; weak D call: TRBD1 (5 bases). CDR1 is WSHSY and CDR2 is SAAADI in the germline V gene. The CDR3 consists of 12 residues. Trimming left V 6 bases short and J 8 bases short, with 8 bases between. CDR3 amino acids: CASRGGDSPLHF. CDR3 DNA: TGCGCCAGCAGGGGGGGGGATTCACCCCTCCACTTT.

This clonotype was observed a handful of times. The rearrangement joins TRBV20-1 to TRBJ1-3; 7 nucleotides agree with TRBD1. CDR3 length: 13 amino acids. The germline V gene encodes CDR1 DFQATT and CDR2 SNEGSKA (reference sequence). V gave up 4 bases and J gave up 4 bases; unmatched junction bases: 4. The CDR3 protein is CSATPGQGNTIYF. The CDR3 coding sequence is TGCAGTGCTACCCCGGGACAGGGAAACACCATATATTTT.

V is TRBV7-9 and J is TRBJ2-7, with unresolved D. The CDR3 is made up of 15 amino acids. V was cut by 7 bases and J by 2 bases, with 18 bases left in between. Germline V gene lookup returns CDR1 SEHNR and CDR2 FQNEAQ (reference sequence). CDR3 in DNA: TGTGCCAGCAAGCCGCTAACCTCAAGGACCTACGAGCAGTACTTC. Translated: CASKPLTSRTYEQYF.

This clonotype was picked up many times. The rearrangement joins TRBV3-1 to TRBJ2-3; possibly TRBD2 for D (5 bases). The CDR3 loop spans 14 amino acids. V lost 3 bases to trimming and J lost 0 bases, with 7 bases between them. The germline gives CDR1 LGHDT, CDR2 YNNKEL (reference sequence). The DNA of the CDR3 is TGTGCCAGCAGCCAGGGAGCGAGCACAGATACGCAGTATTTT. Translation gives CASSQGASTDTQYF.

The chain has TRBV5-1 and TRBJ2-3; 10 bases map to TRBD2. Germline V gene data show CDR1 as SGHRS and CDR2 as YFSETQ. This CDR3 is 14 amino acids long. The V gene end was trimmed by 4 bases and the J gene end by 5 bases; junction bases not matched to a gene: 4. The CDR3 DNA sequence: TGCGCCAGCAGCCTAGCGGGAGCGGAAGATACGCAGTATTTT. Its protein product is CASSLAGAEDTQYF.

The V and J genes are TRBV20-1 and TRBJ2-1, with a weak D call TRBD1 (6 bases). V was clipped by 6 bases and J by 7 bases, with 13 bases between them. The germline V gene encodes CDR1 DFQATT and CDR2 SNEGSKA (reference sequence). This CDR3 region has 12 residues. CDR3 sequence reads: CSASQGANEQFF. CDR3 in DNA: TGCAGTGCCTCACAGGGCGCTAATGAGCAGTTCTTC.

This clonotype appeared a few times. The chain employs TRBV7-9 and TRBJ1-2; D not certain. Germline V gene lookup returns CDR1 SEHNR and CDR2 FQNEAQ (reference sequence). Trimming shortened V by 4 bases and J by 0 bases, and 0 bases separated the two germline ends. This CDR3 region has 11 residues. CDR3 sequence: CASSSNYGYTF. CDR3 nucleotide sequence: TGTGCCAGCAGCTCTAACTATGGCTACACCTTC.

This clonotype is deemed medium-sized. This chain joins TRBV7-8 and TRBJ1-4; D remains unclear. The germline V gene encodes CDR1 SGHVS and CDR2 FQNEAQ. This CDR3 has 12 residues. V was shortened by 1 base and J by 12 bases, with 9 bases between the two germline ends. The CDR3 DNA reads TGTGCCAGCAGCTTAGGGCCTGGGGAACTGTTTTTT. Translating gives CASSLGPGELFF.

The sample holds many counts of this clonotype. Since a much larger clone is just one base distant, this may be a read error. The conserved final phenylalanine or tryptophan is absent from the CDR3, which likely points to a read error. The chain recombines TRBV9 with TRBJ2-7; 7 bases are shared with TRBD2. This CDR3 region has 13 residues. V lost 4 bases, J lost 3 bases, and 4 bases stayed unmatched. The germline gives CDR1 SGDLS, CDR2 YYNGEE. CDR3: CASSPGTNYEQYS. The CDR3 DNA follows: TGTGCCAGCAGCCCAGGGACTAACTACGAGCAGTACTCC.